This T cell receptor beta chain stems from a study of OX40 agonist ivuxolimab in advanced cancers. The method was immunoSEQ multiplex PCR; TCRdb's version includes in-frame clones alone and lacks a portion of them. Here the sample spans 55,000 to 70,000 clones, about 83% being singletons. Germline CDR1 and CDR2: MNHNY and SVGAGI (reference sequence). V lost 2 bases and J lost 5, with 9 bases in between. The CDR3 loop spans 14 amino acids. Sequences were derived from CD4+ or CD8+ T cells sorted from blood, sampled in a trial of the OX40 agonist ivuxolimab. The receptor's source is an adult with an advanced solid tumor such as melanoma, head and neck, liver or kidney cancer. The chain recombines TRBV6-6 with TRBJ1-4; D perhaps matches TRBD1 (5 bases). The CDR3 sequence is CASSYPDRNEKLFF. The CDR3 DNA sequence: TGTGCCAGCAGTTACCCCGACAGAAATGAAAAACTGTTTTTT.